The clone carrying this T cell receptor (beta chain) showed up just a few times. Its specificity is not known. TCR alpha and TCR beta cDNA libraries carrying sample barcodes and UMIs came from 5'RACE with constant-segment primers. TCRdb reanalysed the 5' RACE reads using MiXCR and keeps one entry per CDR3 protein. The profile shows 250,000 to 350,000 distinct CDR3 sequences, roughly 16% of them singletons. The data derive from a study of T-cell memory formation after mild COVID-19. Looking at the study overall: Each donor largely had its own TCR clusters. The study, taken as a whole, reports: Of the contracting clones, CD4+ ones lay mainly in CM and EM, and CD8+ ones in EMRA. Whether day 37 second-wave clones are SARS-CoV-2-specific was not confirmed.

The CDR3 covers 17 residues. Germline V gene lookup returns CDR1 KGHSH and CDR2 LQKENI. The V and J ends lost 3 bases and 2 bases, in that order; junction bases with no gene match: 10. The rearrangement links TRBV18 to TRBJ1-2; 9 bases fit TRBD1. The source is a man younger than 35 who had mild COVID-19 (a few samples of this study predate the infection). Cell type and time point are not known. The sample consisted of PBMCs or a T cell subset sorted from them (not recorded which). The CDR3 DNA follows: TGTGCCAGCTCACCGAGCAGGCCGGGACAGGGAAACTATGGCTACACCTTC. It codes for CASSPSRPGQGNYGYTF.